There are a few counts of the clone carrying this T cell receptor beta chain. As yet, its antigen is unknown. The data stem from a study of T-cell memory formation after mild COVID-19. Study outcomes and limitations: Clones which contracted sat mainly in CM and EM if CD4+, and in EMRA if CD8+. Several responding clones turned up in pre-infection memory, indicating that cross-reactive memory may have taken part.

Trimming at V came to 6 bases and at J to 4 bases, leaving 8 bases not matched to a gene. This CDR3 region has 16 residues. Germline V CDR1 and CDR2: SGHVS, FQNEAQ. Using its own MiXCR run on the 5' RACE reads, TCRdb lists one record per CDR3 protein. This table has over 60,000 distinct CDR3 sequences, around 17% appearing once. Material for sequencing was PBMCs or a T cell subset sorted from them (not recorded which). The V call is TRBV7-8, the J call TRBJ2-1; 11 bases are a match to TRBD2. The TCR comes from an adult woman who had mild COVID-19 (a few samples of this study predate the infection). Cell type and time point are not known. The CDR3: CASSPTSGRGYNEQFF. In DNA, the CDR3 is TGTGCCAGCAGTCCTACTAGCGGGAGAGGGTACAATGAGCAGTTCTTC.